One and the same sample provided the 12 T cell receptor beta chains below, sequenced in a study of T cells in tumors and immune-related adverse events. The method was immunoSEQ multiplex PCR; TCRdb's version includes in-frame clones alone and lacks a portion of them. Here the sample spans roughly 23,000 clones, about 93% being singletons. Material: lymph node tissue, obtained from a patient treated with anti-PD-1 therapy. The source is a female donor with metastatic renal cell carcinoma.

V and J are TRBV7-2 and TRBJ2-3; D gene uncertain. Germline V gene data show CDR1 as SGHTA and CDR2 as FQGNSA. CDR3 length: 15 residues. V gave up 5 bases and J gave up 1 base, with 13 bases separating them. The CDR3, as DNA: TGTGCCAGCAGCCTCGGAACCCCGCGCACAGATACGCAGTATTTT. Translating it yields CASSLGTPRTDTQYF.

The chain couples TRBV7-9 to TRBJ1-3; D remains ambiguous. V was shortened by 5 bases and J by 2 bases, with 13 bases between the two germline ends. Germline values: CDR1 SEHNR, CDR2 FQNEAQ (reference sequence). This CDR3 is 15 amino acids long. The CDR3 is CASSRTLSTGNTIYF. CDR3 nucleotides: TGTGCCAGCAGCCGCACTCTTTCCACTGGAAACACCATATATTTT.

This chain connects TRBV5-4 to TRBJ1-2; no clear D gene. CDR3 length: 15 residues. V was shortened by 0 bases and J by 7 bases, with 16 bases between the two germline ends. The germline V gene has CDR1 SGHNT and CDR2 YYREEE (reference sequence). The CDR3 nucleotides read TGTGCCAGCAGCTTGGGAGGCAGCACAAGGCGTGGCTACACCTTC. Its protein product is CASSLGGSTRRGYTF.

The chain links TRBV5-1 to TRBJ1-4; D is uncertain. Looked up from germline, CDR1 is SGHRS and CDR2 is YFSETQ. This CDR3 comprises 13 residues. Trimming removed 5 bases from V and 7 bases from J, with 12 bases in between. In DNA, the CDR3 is TGCGCCAGCAGAAGTCAGAACGGTGAAAAACTGTTTTTT. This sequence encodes CASRSQNGEKLFF.

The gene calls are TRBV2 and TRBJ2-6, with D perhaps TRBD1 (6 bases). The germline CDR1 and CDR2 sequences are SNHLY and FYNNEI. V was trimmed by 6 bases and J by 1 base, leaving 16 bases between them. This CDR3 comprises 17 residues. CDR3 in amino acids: CASSALGGGSGANVLTF. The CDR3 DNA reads TGTGCCAGCAGCGCGCTAGGGGGTGGATCTGGGGCCAACGTCCTGACTTTC.

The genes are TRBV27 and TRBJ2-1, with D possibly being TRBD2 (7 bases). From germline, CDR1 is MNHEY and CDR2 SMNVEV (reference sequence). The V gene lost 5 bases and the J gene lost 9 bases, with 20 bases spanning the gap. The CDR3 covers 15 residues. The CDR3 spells CASSQPGGGLREQFF. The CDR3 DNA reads TGTGCCAGCAGTCAACCGGGGGGCGGGTTACGTGAGCAGTTCTTC.

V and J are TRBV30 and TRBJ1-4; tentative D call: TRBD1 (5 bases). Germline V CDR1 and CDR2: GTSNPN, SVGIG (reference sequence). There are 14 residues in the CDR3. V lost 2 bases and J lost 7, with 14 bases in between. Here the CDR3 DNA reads TGTGCCTGGAGTACTCCGGGGGAGGGTGAAAAACTGTTTTTT. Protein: CAWSTPGEGEKLFF.

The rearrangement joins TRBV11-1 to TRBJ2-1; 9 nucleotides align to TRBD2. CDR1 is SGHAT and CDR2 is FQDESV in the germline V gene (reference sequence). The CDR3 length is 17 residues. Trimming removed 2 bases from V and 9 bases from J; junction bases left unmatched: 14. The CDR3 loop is CASSLLMAGGPYGEQFF. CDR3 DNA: TGTGCCAGCAGCTTATTAATGGCGGGAGGGCCCTATGGTGAGCAGTTCTTC.

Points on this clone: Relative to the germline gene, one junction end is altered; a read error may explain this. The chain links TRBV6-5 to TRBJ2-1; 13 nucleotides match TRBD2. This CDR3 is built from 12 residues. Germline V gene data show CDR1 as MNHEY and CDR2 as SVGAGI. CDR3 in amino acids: CASSYGTSGKVF. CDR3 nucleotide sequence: TGTGCCAGCAGCTACGGGACTAGCGGGAAAGTCTTC.

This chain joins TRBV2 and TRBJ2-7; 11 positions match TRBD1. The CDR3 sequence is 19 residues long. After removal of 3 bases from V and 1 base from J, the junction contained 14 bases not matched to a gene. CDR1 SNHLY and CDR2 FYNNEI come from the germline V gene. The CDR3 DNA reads TGTGCCAGCAGTGAGTCAATTCCGTGGGACAGGGGGACATCCTACGAGCAGTACTTC. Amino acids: CASSESIPWDRGTSYEQYF.

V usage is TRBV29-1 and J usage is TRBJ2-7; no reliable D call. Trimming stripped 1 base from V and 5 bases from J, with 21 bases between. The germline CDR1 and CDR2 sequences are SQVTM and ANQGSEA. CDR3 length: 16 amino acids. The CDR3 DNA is TGCAGCGTTGAAGTCTGGTCAAGAACCCAATCTAACGAGCAGTACTTC. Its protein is CSVEVWSRTQSNEQYF.

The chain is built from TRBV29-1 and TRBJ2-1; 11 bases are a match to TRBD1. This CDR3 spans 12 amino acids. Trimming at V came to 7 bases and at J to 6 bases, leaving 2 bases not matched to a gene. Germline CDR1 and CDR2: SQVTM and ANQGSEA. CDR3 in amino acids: CSAGQGANEQFF. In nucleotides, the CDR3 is TGCAGCGCTGGACAGGGGGCCAATGAGCAGTTCTTC.